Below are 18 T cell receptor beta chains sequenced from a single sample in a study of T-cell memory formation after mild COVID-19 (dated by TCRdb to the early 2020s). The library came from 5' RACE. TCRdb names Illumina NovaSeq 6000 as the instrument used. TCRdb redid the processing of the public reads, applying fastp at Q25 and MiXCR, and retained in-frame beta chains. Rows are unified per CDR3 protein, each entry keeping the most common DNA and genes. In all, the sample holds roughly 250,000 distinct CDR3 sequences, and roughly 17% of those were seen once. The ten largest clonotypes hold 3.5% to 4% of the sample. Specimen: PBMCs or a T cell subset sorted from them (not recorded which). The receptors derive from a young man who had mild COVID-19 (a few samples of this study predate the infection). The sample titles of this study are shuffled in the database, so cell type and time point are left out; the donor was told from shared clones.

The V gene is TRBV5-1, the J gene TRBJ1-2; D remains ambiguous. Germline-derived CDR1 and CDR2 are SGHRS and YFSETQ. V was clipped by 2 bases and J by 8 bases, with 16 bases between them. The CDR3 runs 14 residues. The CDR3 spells CASSFGGIPPGYTF. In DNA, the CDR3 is TGCGCCAGCAGCTTCGGTGGGATTCCCCCCGGCTACACCTTC. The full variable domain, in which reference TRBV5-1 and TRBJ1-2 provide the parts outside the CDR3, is KAGVTQTPRYLIKTRGQQVTLSCSPISGHRSVSWYQQTPGQGLQFLFEYFSETQRNKGNFPGRFSGRQFSNSRSEMNVSTLELGDSALYLCASSFGGIPPGYTFGSGTRLTVV.

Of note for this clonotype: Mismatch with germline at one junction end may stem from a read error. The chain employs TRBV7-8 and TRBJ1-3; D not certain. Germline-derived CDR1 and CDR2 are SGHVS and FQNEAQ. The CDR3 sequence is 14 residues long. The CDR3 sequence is CASSLPYSGNTIYF. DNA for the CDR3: TGTGCGAGCAGCTTACCATACTCTGGAAACACCATATATTTT.

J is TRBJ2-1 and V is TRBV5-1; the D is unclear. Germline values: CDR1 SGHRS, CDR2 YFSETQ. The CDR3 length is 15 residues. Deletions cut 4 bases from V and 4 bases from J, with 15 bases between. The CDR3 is CASSEPTVGYNEQFF. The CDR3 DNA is TGCGCCAGCAGCGAACCCACAGTTGGTTACAATGAGCAGTTCTTC.

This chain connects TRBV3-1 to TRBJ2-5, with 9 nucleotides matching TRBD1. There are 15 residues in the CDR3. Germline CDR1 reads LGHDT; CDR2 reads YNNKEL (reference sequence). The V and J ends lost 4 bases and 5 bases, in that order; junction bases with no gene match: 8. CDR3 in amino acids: CASSLPGTGLETQYF. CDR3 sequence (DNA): TGTGCCAGCAGCCTCCCCGGGACAGGGCTCGAGACCCAGTACTTC.

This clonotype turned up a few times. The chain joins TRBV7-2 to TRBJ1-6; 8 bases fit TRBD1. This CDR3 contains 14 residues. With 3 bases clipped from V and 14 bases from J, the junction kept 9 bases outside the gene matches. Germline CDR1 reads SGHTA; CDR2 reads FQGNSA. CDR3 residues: CASSFNQGAVALHF. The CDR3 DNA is TGTGCCAGCAGCTTTAATCAGGGGGCGGTAGCCCTCCACTTT.

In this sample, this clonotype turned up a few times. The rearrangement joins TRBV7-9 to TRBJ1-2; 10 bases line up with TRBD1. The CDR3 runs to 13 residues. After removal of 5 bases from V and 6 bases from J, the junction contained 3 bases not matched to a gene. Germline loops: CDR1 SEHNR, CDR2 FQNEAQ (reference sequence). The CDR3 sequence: CASSDGQGDGYTF. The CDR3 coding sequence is TGTGCCAGCAGCGACGGACAGGGGGATGGCTACACCTTC.

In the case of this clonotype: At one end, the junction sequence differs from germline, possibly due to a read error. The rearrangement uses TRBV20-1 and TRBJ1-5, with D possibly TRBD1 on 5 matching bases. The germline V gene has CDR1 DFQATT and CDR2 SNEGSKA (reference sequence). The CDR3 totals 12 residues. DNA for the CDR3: TGCAGTGCCTGGGGGGGGGACCAGCCCAAGCATTTT. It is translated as CSAWGGDQPKHF.

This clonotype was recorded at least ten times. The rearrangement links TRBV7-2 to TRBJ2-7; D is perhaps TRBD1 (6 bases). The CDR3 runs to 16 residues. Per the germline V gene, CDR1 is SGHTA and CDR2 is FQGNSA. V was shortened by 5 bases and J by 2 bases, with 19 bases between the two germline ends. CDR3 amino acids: CASSRAFSRDTYEQYF. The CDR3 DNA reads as TGTGCCAGCAGCCGAGCTTTCTCCCGGGACACCTACGAGCAGTACTTC.

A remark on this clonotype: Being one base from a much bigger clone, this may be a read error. The CDR3 here is CASSQERGTDTQYF. In nucleotides, the CDR3 is TGTGCCAGCAGCCAAGAAAGGGGCACAGATACGCAGTATTTT. The gene calls are TRBV3-1 and TRBJ2-3; D remains unclear. In germline, CDR1 is LGHDT, CDR2 YNNKEL (reference sequence). There are 14 residues in the CDR3. V was cut by 0 bases and J by 1 base, with 5 bases left in between.

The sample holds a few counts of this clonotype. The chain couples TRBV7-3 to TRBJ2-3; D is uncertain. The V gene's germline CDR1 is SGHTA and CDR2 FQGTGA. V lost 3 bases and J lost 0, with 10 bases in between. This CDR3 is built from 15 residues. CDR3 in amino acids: CASSFRQTSTDTQYF. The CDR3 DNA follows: TGTGCCAGCAGCTTCCGTCAGACTAGCACAGATACGCAGTATTTT.

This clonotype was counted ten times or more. CDR3 coding DNA: TGCAGCGGGATGGACACTGAAGCTTTCTTT. Translated, it gives CSGMDTEAFF. The rearrangement uses TRBV29-1 and TRBJ1-1; D is undetermined. The CDR3 is made up of 10 amino acids. V shed 7 bases and J shed 3 bases, with 6 bases lying between them. CDR1 is SQVTM and CDR2 is ANQGSEA in the germline V gene.

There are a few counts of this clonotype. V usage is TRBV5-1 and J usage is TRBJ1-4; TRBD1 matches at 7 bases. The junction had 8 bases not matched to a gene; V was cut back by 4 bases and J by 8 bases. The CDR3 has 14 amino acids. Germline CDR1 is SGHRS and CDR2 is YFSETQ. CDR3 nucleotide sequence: TGCGCCAGCAGCCCACAGGGGTCGCAGGAAAAACTGTTTTTT. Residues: CASSPQGSQEKLFF.

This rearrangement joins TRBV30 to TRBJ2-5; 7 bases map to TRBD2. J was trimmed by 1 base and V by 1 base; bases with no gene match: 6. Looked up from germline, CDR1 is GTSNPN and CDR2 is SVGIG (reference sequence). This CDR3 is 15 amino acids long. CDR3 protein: CAWSDGGGRQETQYF. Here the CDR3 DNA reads TGTGCCTGGAGTGATGGCGGGGGTCGCCAAGAGACCCAGTACTTC. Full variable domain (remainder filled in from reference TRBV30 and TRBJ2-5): SQTIHQWPATLVQPVGSPLSLECTVEGTSNPNLYWYRQAAGRGLQLLFYSVGIGQISSEVPQNLSASRPQDRQFILSSKKLLLSDSGFYLCAWSDGGGRQETQYFGPGTRLLVL.

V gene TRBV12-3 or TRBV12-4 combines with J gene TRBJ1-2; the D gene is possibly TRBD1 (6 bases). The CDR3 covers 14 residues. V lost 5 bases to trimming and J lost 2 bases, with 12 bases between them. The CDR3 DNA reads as TGTGCCAGCAGTACGGGACACCGAAACTATGGCTACACCTTC. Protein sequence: CASSTGHRNYGYTF.

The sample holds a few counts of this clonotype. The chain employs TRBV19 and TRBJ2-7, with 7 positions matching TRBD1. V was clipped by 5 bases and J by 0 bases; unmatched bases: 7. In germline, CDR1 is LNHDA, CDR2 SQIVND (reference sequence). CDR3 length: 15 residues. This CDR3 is CASSWGTDSSYEQYF. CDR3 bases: TGTGCCAGTAGTTGGGGGACAGATAGCTCCTACGAGCAGTACTTC.

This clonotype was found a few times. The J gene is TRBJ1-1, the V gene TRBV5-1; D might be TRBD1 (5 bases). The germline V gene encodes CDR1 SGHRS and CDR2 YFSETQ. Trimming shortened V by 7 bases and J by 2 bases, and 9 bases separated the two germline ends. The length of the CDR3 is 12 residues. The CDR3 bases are TGCGCCAGCGGGCAGGGAAACACTGAAGCTTTCTTT. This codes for CASGQGNTEAFF.

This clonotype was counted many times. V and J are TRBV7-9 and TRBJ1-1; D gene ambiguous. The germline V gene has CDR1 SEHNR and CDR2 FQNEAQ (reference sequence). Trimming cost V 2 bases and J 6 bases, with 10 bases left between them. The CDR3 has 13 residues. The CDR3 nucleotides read TGTGCCAGCAGCTTAACAACGCGCGCTGAAGCTTTCTTT. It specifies CASSLTTRAEAFF.

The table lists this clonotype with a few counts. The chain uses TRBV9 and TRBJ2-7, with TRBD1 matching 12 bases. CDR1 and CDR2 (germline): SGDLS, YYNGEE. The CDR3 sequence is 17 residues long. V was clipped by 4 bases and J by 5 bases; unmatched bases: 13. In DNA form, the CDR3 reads TGTGCCAGCAGCCCCCAATGGGGACAGGGGGCGTCCCACGAGCAGTACTTC. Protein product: CASSPQWGQGASHEQYF.